This TCR beta chain was observed in a study of blood T cell repertoires in COVID-19. This clone was counted between two and nine times. Here immunoSEQ multiplex PCR was the method, and the copy in TCRdb shows in-frame clones only, minus some. The profile shows around 450,000 clones, approximately 86% of them singletons. Material for sequencing was PBMCs or T cells enriched from blood (not recorded which). This TCR was sampled from a woman under 30 who had recovered from COVID-19.

The DNA of the CDR3 is TGCGCCAGCAGCTCGGATACAGGGGGCCCTGGAAACACCATATATTTT. This gives the protein CASSSDTGGPGNTIYF. This rearrangement joins TRBV5-1 to TRBJ1-3, with 9 bases fitting TRBD1. CDR1 and CDR2 (germline): SGHRS, YFSETQ. The CDR3 covers 16 residues. V lost 3 bases and J lost 2; bases outside the gene matches: 6.